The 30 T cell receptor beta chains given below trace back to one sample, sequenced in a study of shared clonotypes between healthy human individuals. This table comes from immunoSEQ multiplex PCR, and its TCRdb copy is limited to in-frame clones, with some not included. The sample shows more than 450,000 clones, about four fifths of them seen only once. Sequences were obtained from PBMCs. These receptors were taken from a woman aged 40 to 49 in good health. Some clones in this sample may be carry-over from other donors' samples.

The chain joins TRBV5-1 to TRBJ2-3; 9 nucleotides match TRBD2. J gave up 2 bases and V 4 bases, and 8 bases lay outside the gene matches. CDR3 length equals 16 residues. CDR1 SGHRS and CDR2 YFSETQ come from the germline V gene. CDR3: CASSSRTSAITDTQYF. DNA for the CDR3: TGCGCCAGCAGCAGTCGGACTAGCGCGATCACAGATACGCAGTATTTT.

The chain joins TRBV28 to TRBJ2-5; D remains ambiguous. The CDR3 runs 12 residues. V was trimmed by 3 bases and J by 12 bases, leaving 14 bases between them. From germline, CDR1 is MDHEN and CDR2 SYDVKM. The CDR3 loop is CASSLKELPEYF. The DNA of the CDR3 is TGTGCCAGCAGTTTGAAGGAATTGCCGGAGTACTTC.

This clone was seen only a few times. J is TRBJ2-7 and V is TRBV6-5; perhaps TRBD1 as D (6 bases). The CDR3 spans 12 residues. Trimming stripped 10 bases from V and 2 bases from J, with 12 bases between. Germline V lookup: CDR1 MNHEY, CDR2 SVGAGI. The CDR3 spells CATRGPTYEQYF. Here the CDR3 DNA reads TGTGCCACCAGGGGACCTACCTACGAGCAGTACTTC.

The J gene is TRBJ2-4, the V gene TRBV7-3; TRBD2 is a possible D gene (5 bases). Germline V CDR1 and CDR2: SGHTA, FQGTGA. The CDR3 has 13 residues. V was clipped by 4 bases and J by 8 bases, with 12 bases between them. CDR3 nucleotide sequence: TGTGCCAGCAGCTCGTCCCGGGGAGACATTCAGTACTTC. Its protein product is CASSSSRGDIQYF.

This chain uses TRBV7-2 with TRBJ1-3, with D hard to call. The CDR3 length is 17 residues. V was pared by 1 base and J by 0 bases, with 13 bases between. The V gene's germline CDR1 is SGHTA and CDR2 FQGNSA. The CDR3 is CASSLVFGSLSGNTIYF. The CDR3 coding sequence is TGTGCCAGCAGCTTAGTATTTGGCAGCCTCTCTGGAAACACCATATATTTT.

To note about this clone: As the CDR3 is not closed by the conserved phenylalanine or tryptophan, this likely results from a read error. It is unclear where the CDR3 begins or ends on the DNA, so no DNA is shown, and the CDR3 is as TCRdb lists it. The CDR3 sequence is CASSLSVHLI. The V gene is TRBV27, the J gene TRBJ2-7. CDR1 and CDR2 (germline): MNHEY, SMNVEV (reference sequence). The CDR3 sequence runs 10 residues, both termini included.

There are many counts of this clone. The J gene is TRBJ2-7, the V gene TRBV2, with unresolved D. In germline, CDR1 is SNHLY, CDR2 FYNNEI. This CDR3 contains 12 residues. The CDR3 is CASNAQPYEQYF. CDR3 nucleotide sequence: TGTGCTTCTAACGCCCAGCCATACGAGCAGTACTTC.

In DNA form, the CDR3 reads TGTGCCAGCAGAAACAGGGGGTTGGATGAAAAACTGTTTTTT. It specifies CASRNRGLDEKLFF. The gene calls are TRBV4-2 and TRBJ1-4, with 8 bases fitting TRBD1. CDR3 length equals 14 residues. The germline V gene has CDR1 LGHNA and CDR2 YNFKEQ. Trimming cost V 6 bases and J 6 bases; bases outside gene matches: 6.

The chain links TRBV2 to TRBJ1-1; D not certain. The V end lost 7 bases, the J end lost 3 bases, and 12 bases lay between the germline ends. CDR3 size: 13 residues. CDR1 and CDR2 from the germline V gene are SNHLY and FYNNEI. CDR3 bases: TGTGCCAGCAATGTAAGGCTGTACACTGAAGCTTTCTTT. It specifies CASNVRLYTEAFF.

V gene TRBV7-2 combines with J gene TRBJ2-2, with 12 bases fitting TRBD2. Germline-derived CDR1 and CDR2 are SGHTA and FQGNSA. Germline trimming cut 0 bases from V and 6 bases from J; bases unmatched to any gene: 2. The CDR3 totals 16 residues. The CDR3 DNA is TGTGCCAGCAGCTTAGCAGGACTAGCGGGATCCGGGGAGCTGTTTTTT. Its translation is CASSLAGLAGSGELFF.

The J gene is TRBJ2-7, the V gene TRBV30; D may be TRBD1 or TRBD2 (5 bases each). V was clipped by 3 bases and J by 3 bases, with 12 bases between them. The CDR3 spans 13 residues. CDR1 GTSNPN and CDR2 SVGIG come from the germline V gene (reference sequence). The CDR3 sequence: CAWRRDGVYEQYF. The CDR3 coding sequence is TGTGCCTGGAGGAGGGACGGAGTCTACGAGCAGTACTTC.

CDR3 sequence (DNA): TGTGCCAGCAGTGAAGCCCATAGGGGGTCCTACGAGCAGTACTTC. It specifies CASSEAHRGSYEQYF. The rearrangement uses TRBV6-1 and TRBJ2-7, with D possibly TRBD1 on 6 matching bases. CDR3 length: 15 amino acids. CDR1 is MNHNS, CDR2 SASEGT, per germline. V was trimmed by 0 bases and J by 1 base, leaving 10 bases between them.

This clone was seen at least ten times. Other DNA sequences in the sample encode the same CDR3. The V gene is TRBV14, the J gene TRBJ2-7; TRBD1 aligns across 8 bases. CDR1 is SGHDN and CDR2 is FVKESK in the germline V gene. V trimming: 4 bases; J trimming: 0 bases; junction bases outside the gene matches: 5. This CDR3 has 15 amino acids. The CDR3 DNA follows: TGTGCCAGCAGCCTAGACAGGGGAAGCTCCTACGAGCAGTACTTC. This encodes CASSLDRGSSYEQYF. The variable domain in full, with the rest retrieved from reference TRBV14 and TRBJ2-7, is EAGVTQFPSHSVIEKGQTVTLRCDPISGHDNLYWYRRVMGKEIKFLLHFVKESKQDESGMPNNRFLAERTGGTYSTLKVQPAELEDSGVYFCASSLDRGSSYEQYFGPGTRLTVT.

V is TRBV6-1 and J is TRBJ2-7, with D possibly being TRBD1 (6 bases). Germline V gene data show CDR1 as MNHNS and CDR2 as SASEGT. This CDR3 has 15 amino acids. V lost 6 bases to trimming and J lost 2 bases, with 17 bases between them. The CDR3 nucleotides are TGTGCCAGCAGCTCCGGGATAAGGGGGACCTACGAGCAGTACTTC. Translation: CASSSGIRGTYEQYF.

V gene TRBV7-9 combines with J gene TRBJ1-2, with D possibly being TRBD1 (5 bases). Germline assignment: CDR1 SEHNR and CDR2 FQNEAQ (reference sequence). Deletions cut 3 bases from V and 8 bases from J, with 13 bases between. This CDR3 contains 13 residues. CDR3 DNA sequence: TGTGCCAGCAGCTTGGTTCCAGGGCGGGGCTACACCTTC. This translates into CASSLVPGRGYTF.

CDR3: CASSIERQIYNEQFF. CDR3 in DNA: TGTGCCAGTAGTATAGAGAGACAGATCTACAATGAGCAGTTCTTC. The rearrangement uses TRBV19 and TRBJ2-1; D might be TRBD1 (5 bases). From germline, CDR1 is LNHDA and CDR2 SQIVND (reference sequence). The V end was cut by 0 bases, the J end by 3 bases, with 9 bases between. CDR3 length: 15 residues. The full variable domain, rest sourced from reference TRBV19 and TRBJ2-1, is DGGITQSPKYLFRKEGQNVTLSCEQNLNHDAMYWYRQDPGQGLRLIYYSQIVNDFQKGDIAEGYSVSREKKESFPLTVTSAQKNPTAFYLCASSIERQIYNEQFFGPGTRLTVL.

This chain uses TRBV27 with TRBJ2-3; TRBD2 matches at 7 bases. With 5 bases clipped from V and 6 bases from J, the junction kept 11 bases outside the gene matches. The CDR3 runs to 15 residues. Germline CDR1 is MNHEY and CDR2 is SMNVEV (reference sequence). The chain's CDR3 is CASSLTRTSSDTQYF. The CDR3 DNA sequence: TGTGCCAGCAGTCTCACCCGGACTAGTTCGGATACGCAGTATTTT.

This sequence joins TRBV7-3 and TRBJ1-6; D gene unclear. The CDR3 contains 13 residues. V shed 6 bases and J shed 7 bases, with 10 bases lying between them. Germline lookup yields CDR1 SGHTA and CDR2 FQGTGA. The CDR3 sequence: CASSSGSNSPLHF. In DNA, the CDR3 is TGTGCCAGCAGTTCCGGGAGCAATTCACCCCTCCACTTT.

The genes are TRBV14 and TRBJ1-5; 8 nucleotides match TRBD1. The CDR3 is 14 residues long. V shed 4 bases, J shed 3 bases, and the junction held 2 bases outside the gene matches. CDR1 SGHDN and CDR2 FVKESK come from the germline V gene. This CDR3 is CASSLQGANQPQHF. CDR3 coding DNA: TGTGCCAGCAGCCTCCAGGGGGCCAATCAGCCCCAGCATTTT.

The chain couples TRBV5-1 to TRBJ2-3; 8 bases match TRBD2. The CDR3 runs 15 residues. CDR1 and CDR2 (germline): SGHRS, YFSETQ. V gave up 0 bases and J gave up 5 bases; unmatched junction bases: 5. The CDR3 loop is CASSLEGLEGDTQYF. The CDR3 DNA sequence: TGCGCCAGCAGCTTGGAGGGACTAGAGGGAGATACGCAGTATTTT.

CDR3 loop: CASSPASGRAGEQYF. CDR3 bases: TGTGCCAGCTCACCAGCTAGCGGGAGGGCCGGGGAGCAGTACTTC. The genes are TRBV18 and TRBJ2-7, with TRBD2 matching over 12 bases. Trimming cost V 2 bases and J 7 bases; bases outside gene matches: 6. This CDR3 contains 15 residues. Germline-derived CDR1 and CDR2 are KGHSH and LQKENI.

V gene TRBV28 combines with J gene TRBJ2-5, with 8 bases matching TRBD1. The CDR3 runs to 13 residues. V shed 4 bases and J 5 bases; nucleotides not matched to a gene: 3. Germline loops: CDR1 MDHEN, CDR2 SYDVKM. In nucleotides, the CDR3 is TGTGCCAGCAGTTCAGGGGGCGGGGAGACCCAGTACTTC. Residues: CASSSGGGETQYF. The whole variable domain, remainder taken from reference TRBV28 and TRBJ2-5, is DVKVTQSSRYLVKRTGEKVFLECVQDMDHENMFWYRQDPGLGLRLIYFSYDVKMKEKGDIPEGYSVSREKKERFSLILESASTNQTSMYLCASSSGGGETQYFGPGTRLLVL.

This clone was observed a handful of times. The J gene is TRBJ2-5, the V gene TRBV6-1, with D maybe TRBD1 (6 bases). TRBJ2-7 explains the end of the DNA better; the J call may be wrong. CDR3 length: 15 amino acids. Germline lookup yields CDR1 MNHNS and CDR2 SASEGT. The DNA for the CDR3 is TGTGCCAGCAGTGAACGACAGGACCACTCCTACGAGCAGTACTTC. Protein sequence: CASSERQDHSYEQYF.

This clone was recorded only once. CDR3: CAWKVRLAAYNEQFF. CDR3 bases: TGTGCCTGGAAAGTACGGCTAGCAGCCTACAATGAGCAGTTCTTC. The rearrangement uses TRBV30 and TRBJ2-1, with D possibly matching TRBD2 (5 bases). The length of the CDR3 is 15 residues. The V and J ends lost 4 bases and 2 bases respectively, with 15 bases between them. The germline gives CDR1 GTSNPN, CDR2 SVGIG (reference sequence).

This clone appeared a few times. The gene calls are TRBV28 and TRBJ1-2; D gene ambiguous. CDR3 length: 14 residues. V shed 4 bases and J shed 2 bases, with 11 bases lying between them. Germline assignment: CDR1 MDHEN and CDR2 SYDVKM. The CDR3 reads CASSSQDGNYGYTF. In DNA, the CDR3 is TGTGCCAGCAGTTCGCAGGATGGGAACTATGGCTACACCTTC.

The CDR3 DNA sequence: TGTGCCAGCAGTCCCCAATTTCTTCGGGCCTACGAGCAGTACTTC. Translation gives CASSPQFLRAYEQYF. The V and J genes are TRBV6-5 and TRBJ2-7; no clear D. Trimming shortened V by 5 bases and J by 2 bases, and 16 bases separated the two germline ends. Germline CDR1 and CDR2: MNHEY and SVGAGI. The CDR3 is 15 residues long.

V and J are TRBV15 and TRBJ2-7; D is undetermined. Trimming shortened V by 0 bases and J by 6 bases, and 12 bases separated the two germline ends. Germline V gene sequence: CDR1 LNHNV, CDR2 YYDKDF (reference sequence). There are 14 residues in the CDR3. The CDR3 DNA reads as TGTGCCACCAGCAGAGATTCCGGTGCGTCCGAGCAGTACTTC. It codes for CATSRDSGASEQYF.

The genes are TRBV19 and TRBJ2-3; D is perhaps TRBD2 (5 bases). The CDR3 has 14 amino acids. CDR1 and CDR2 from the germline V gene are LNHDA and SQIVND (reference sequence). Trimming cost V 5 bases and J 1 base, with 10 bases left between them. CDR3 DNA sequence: TGTGCCAGTAGTTTTTTTAGCGGCACAGATACGCAGTATTTT. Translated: CASSFFSGTDTQYF.

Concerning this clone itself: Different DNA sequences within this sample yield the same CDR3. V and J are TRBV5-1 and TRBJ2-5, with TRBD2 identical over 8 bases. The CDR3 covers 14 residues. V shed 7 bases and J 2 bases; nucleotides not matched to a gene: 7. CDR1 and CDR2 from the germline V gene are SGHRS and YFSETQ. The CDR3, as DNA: TGCGCCAGCTCCCCCGGGGGGGGGCAAGAGACCCAGTACTTC. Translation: CASSPGGGQETQYF. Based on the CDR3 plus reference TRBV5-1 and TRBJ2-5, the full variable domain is KAGVTQTPRYLIKTRGQQVTLSCSPISGHRSVSWYQQTPGQGLQFLFEYFSETQRNKGNFPGRFSGRQFSNSRSEMNVSTLELGDSALYLCASSPGGGQETQYFGPGTRLLVL.

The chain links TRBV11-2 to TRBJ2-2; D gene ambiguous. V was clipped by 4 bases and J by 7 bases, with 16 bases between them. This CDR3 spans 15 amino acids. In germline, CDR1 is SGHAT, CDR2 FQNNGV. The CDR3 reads CASSSGIVRIGELFF. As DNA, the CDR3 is TGTGCCAGCAGCTCTGGGATCGTACGGATCGGGGAGCTGTTTTTT.